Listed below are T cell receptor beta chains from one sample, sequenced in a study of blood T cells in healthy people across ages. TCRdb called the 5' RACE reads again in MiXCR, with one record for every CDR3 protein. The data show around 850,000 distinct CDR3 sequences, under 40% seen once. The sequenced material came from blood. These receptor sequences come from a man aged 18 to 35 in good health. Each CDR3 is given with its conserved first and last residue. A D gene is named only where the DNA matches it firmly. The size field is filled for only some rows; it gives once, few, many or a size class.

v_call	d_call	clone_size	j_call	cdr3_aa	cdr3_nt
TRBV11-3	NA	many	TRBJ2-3	CASSPRGGVADTQYF	TGTGCCAGCAGCCCCAGAGGCGGGGTAGCAGATACGCAGTATTTT
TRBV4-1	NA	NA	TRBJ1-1	CASSPEGTTGGTEAFF	TGCGCCAGCAGCCCCGAGGGTACAACCGGAGGCACTGAAGCTTTCTTT
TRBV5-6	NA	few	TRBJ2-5	CASSFGAVETQYF	TGTGCCAGCAGCTTTGGGGCGGTTGAGACCCAGTACTTC
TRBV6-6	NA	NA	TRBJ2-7	CASSYGNRQNSYEQYF	TGTGCCAGCAGTTACGGTAATCGACAGAATTCCTACGAGCAGTACTTC
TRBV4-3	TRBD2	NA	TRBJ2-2	CASSRPGGQGYTGELFF	TGCGCCAGCAGCCGCCCGGGGGGGCAGGGTTACACCGGGGAGCTGTTTTTT
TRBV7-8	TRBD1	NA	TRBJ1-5	CASSQRQGYQPQHF	TGTGCCAGCAGCCAGCGACAGGGCTATCAGCCCCAGCATTTT
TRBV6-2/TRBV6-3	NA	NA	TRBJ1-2	CASSFPTNLAYDYTF	TGTGCCAGCAGTTTTCCGACGAACCTCGCCTATGACTACACCTTC
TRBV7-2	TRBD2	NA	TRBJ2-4	CASSLAGGGAKNIQYF	TGTGCCAGCAGCTTAGCCGGGGGGGGAGCCAAAAACATTCAGTACTTC
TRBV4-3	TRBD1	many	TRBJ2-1	CASSQRDSGSYNEQFF	TGCGCCAGCAGCCAACGGGACAGTGGCTCCTACAATGAGCAGTTCTTC
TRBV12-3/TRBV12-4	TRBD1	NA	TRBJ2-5	CASSRGGQGAFNEQYF	TGTGCCAGCAGCAGGGGGGGACAGGGGGCTTTCAATGAGCAGTACTTC
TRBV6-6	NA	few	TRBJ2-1	CASSYDGGSAYNEQFF	TGTGCCAGCAGTTACGACGGGGGCTCCGCCTACAATGAGCAGTTCTTC
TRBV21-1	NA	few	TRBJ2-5	CASSKGERVTILGAYF	TGTGCCAGCAGCAAAGGGGAGCGGGTTACCATATTGGGGGCGTACTTC
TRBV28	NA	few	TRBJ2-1	CASSDRTSPEQFF	TGTGCCAGCAGTGACCGGACTTCTCCTGAGCAGTTCTTC
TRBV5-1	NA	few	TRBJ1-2	CASSLGVTGRPNYGYTF	TGCGCCAGCAGCTTGGGTGTAACAGGTCGTCCCAACTATGGCTACACCTTC
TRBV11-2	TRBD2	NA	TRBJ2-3	CASSYRGLGGTDTQYF	TGTGCCAGCAGCTACCGGGGACTAGGAGGCACAGATACGCAGTATTTT
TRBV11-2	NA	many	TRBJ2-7	CASSLDLGEAYEQYF	TGTGCCAGCAGCTTAGATCTGGGAGAGGCCTACGAGCAGTACTTC
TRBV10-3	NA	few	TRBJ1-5	CAISESDSDSNQPQHF	TGTGCCATCAGTGAGTCTGACAGCGATAGCAATCAGCCCCAGCATTTT
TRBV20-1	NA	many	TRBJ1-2	CSVDSLSNYGYTF	TGCAGTGTAGACAGCTTGTCTAACTATGGCTACACCTTC
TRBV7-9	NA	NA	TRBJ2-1	CASSVGVDERFF	TGTGCCAGCAGCGTTGGGGTGGATGAGCGGTTCTTC